These 15 T cell receptor beta chains originate from one sample sequenced in a study of OX40 agonist ivuxolimab in advanced cancers. The assay was immunoSEQ multiplex PCR, and TCRdb's table has in-frame clones only and misses some. The sample shows over 40,000 clones, approximately 84% of them seen only once. Sequences were derived from CD4+ or CD8+ T cells sorted from blood, sampled in a trial of the OX40 agonist ivuxolimab. The receptors derive from an adult with an advanced solid tumor such as melanoma, head and neck, liver or kidney cancer.

This chain connects TRBV9 to TRBJ2-3; possibly TRBD2 for D (5 bases). The germline CDR1 and CDR2 sequences are SGDLS and YYNGEE. The CDR3 loop spans 12 amino acids. Trimming cost V 2 bases and J 12 bases, with 13 bases left between them. The CDR3 DNA is TGTGCCAGCAGCGTTGGGTCGGGGAAACAGTATTTT. Protein product: CASSVGSGKQYF.

The rearrangement uses TRBV18 and TRBJ1-1; D gene ambiguous. Germline V gene data show CDR1 as KGHSH and CDR2 as LQKENI. The CDR3 is made up of 15 amino acids. Trimming left V 1 base short and J 3 bases short, with 12 bases between. Written as DNA, the CDR3 is TGTGCCAGCTCACCACGGGAGGGAATATACACTGAAGCTTTCTTT. Protein sequence: CASSPREGIYTEAFF.

The CDR3: CASSQPDRAYEQYF. DNA for the CDR3: TGCGCCAGCAGCCAACCGGACAGAGCCTACGAGCAGTACTTC. The V and J genes are TRBV4-1 and TRBJ2-7; a weak D match, TRBD1 (6 bases). Trimming shortened V by 2 bases and J by 2 bases, and 10 bases separated the two germline ends. The CDR3 has 14 residues. Germline V gives CDR1 MGHRA, CDR2 YSYEKL.

This clone appeared a few times. This chain links TRBV11-2 with TRBJ1-2, with a tentative D call TRBD1 (6 bases). The CDR3 covers 14 residues. Trimming stripped 5 bases from V and 6 bases from J, with 16 bases between. From germline, CDR1 is SGHAT and CDR2 FQNNGV. CDR3 sequence (DNA): TGTGCCAGCAGCGCCCTCAGGGGAATCGATGGCTACACCTTC. Translation: CASSALRGIDGYTF.

This chain joins TRBV20-1 and TRBJ1-2, with D uncertain. The CDR3 contains 11 residues. From germline, CDR1 is DFQATT and CDR2 SNEGSKA (reference sequence). V lost 6 bases, J lost 6 bases, and 11 bases lay in between. CDR3 sequence: CSAERDHGYTF. The DNA of the CDR3 is TGCAGTGCAGAAAGAGACCATGGCTACACCTTC.

The chain is built from TRBV19 and TRBJ2-7; D might be TRBD1 or TRBD2, each matching 5 bases. Germline V gives CDR1 LNHDA, CDR2 SQIVND (reference sequence). V was shortened by 2 bases and J by 6 bases, with 14 bases between the two germline ends. The CDR3 runs 14 residues. The CDR3 coding sequence is TGTGCCAGTAGTATAACGGGGACGGTGGTCGAGCAGTACTTC. This codes for CASSITGTVVEQYF.

This rearrangement joins TRBV5-4 to TRBJ2-2, with 9 bases fitting TRBD1. The CDR3 runs to 16 residues. V dropped 4 bases and J dropped 6; count of bases not matched to a gene: 10. Germline CDR1 is SGHNT and CDR2 is YYREEE (reference sequence). The CDR3 protein is CASSPNNDRGAGELFF. In nucleotides, the CDR3 is TGTGCCAGCAGCCCTAACAATGACAGGGGGGCCGGGGAGCTGTTTTTT.

The chain links TRBV7-2 to TRBJ1-5; D is perhaps TRBD1 (5 bases). Germline V lookup: CDR1 SGHTA, CDR2 FQGNSA. Trimming removed 1 base at V and 0 bases at J, with 7 bases between. This CDR3 comprises 15 residues. In DNA, the CDR3 is TGTGCCAGCAGCTTAGGGGGGACTAGCAATCAGCCCCAGCATTTT. This gives the protein CASSLGGTSNQPQHF.

The rearrangement joins TRBV4-3 to TRBJ2-5; TRBD2 aligns across 9 bases. The V and J ends lost 3 bases and 1 base, in that order; junction bases with no gene match: 21. The CDR3 totals 21 residues. Germline assignment: CDR1 LGHNA and CDR2 YSLEER. CDR3 amino acids: CASSQQGSRGGSGGIQETQYF. CDR3 DNA sequence: TGCGCCAGCAGCCAGCAGGGCTCCCGGGGGGGTAGCGGGGGAATCCAAGAGACCCAGTACTTC.

The chain combines TRBV9 with TRBJ2-3; TRBD1 is a possible D gene (5 bases). Germline CDR1 SGDLS, CDR2 YYNGEE. The CDR3 has 14 amino acids. Trimming stripped 0 bases from V and 6 bases from J, with 11 bases between. CDR3 loop: CASSVGRATDTQYF. The CDR3 DNA reads TGTGCCAGCAGCGTAGGCAGGGCTACCGATACGCAGTATTTT.

The V and J genes are TRBV6-5 and TRBJ1-5; D is possibly TRBD1 (5 bases). Looked up from germline, CDR1 is MNHEY and CDR2 is SVGAGI. This CDR3 is built from 13 residues. The V end was cut by 2 bases, the J end by 7 bases, with 9 bases between. The CDR3 nucleotides are TGTGCCAGCAGTTACAGGGGCGGGCAGCCCCAGCATTTT. Its protein product is CASSYRGGQPQHF.

The rearrangement uses TRBV11-3 and TRBJ2-3, with D possibly matching TRBD1 (5 bases). The CDR3 is 15 residues long. V was shortened by 2 bases and J by 2 bases, with 11 bases between the two germline ends. Per germline, CDR1 SGHNT and CDR2 YENEEA. CDR3 sequence: CASSLSRQSTDTQYF. The CDR3, as DNA: TGTGCCAGCAGCTTATCTCGACAGTCCACAGATACGCAGTATTTT.

There are a few counts of this clone. The chain joins TRBV5-1 to TRBJ1-1; 7 nucleotides line up with TRBD1. Trimming removed 6 bases from V and 3 bases from J; junction bases left unmatched: 14. Germline V gene data show CDR1 as SGHRS and CDR2 as YFSETQ. The CDR3 spans 16 residues. CDR3 in amino acids: CASNRGGPLEDTEAFF. DNA for the CDR3: TGCGCCAGCAACCGAGGGGGCCCGTTAGAGGACACTGAAGCTTTCTTT.

V gene TRBV27 combines with J gene TRBJ1-6; D remains unclear. CDR3 length equals 14 residues. V dropped 5 bases and J dropped 10 bases, with 15 bases sitting between them. Germline V gives CDR1 MNHEY, CDR2 SMNVEV (reference sequence). CDR3 sequence (DNA): TGTGCCAGCAGTCCCCGGGAGGGCAACTCACCCCTCCACTTT. As protein: CASSPREGNSPLHF.

The table lists this clone with a count of one. The chain has TRBV5-1 and TRBJ1-3, with no clear D. The V gene lost 2 bases and the J gene lost 0 bases, with 12 bases spanning the gap. Germline CDR1 is SGHRS and CDR2 is YFSETQ. CDR3 length: 16 residues. The chain's CDR3 is CASSLGGSISGNTIYF. Written as DNA, the CDR3 is TGCGCCAGCAGCTTAGGCGGCAGCATCTCTGGAAACACCATATATTTT. The whole variable domain, filled in from reference TRBV5-1 and TRBJ1-3, reads KAGVTQTPRYLIKTRGQQVTLSCSPISGHRSVSWYQQTPGQGLQFLFEYFSETQRNKGNFPGRFSGRQFSNSRSEMNVSTLELGDSALYLCASSLGGSISGNTIYFGEGSWLTVV.